This is a list of T cell receptor beta chains from one sample in a study of blood T cell repertoires in COVID-19. Repertoires were generated with immunoSEQ multiplex PCR, while TCRdb's copy carries only in-frame clones and drops some. The sample contains fewer than 300,000 clones, under 90% of which appear only once. The material sequenced was peripheral blood. All receptors derive from a woman aged 18 to 35 with acute or convalescent COVID-19. Each CDR3 is given with its conserved first and last residue. A D gene is named only where the DNA matches it firmly. Expanded clones get a size class; other rows say once, few or many, or leave the size out.

v_gene: TRBV10-3
d_gene: TRBD1
j_gene: TRBJ1-3
abundance: .
CDR3aa: CATRTGTGNTIYF
CDR3nt: TGTGCCACCCGGACAGGGACTGGAAACACCATATATTTT

v_gene: TRBV28
d_gene: .
j_gene: TRBJ1-4
abundance: .
CDR3aa: CASSFAGRGLFF
CDR3nt: TGTGCCAGCAGTTTTGCTGGGAGGGGACTGTTTTTT

v_gene: TRBV5-1
d_gene: .
j_gene: TRBJ1-1
abundance: .
CDR3aa: CASSLEGVGRNTEAFF
CDR3nt: TGCGCCAGCAGCTTGGAAGGGGTTGGCCGTAACACTGAAGCTTTCTTT

v_gene: TRBV7-6
d_gene: .
j_gene: TRBJ1-6
abundance: .
CDR3aa: CASSLLQGHNSPLHF
CDR3nt: TGTGCCAGCAGCTTATTACAGGGTCATAATTCACCCCTCCACTTT

v_gene: TRBV6-1
d_gene: .
j_gene: TRBJ1-3
abundance: .
CDR3aa: CASSEYGVSGNTIYF
CDR3nt: TGTGCCAGCAGTGAATACGGGGTCTCTGGAAACACCATATATTTT

v_gene: TRBV11-3
d_gene: .
j_gene: TRBJ2-2
abundance: .
CDR3aa: CASTLGQPNTGELFF
CDR3nt: TGTGCCAGCACCTTAGGACAGCCCAACACCGGGGAGCTGTTTTTT

v_gene: TRBV29-1
d_gene: .
j_gene: TRBJ2-1
abundance: .
CDR3aa: CSVRGYNEQFF
CDR3nt: TGCAGCGTGCGCGGCTACAATGAGCAGTTCTTC

v_gene: TRBV14
d_gene: TRBD2
j_gene: TRBJ2-1
abundance: .
CDR3aa: CASSLYGTSGRRFF
CDR3nt: TGTGCCAGCAGCCTCTACGGGACTAGCGGGCGACGGTTCTTC

v_gene: TRBV15
d_gene: TRBD1
j_gene: TRBJ2-1
abundance: once
CDR3aa: CATSSDRGQGNEQFF
CDR3nt: TGTGCCACCAGCAGTGACAGAGGACAGGGGAATGAGCAGTTCTTC

v_gene: TRBV7-2
d_gene: TRBD1
j_gene: TRBJ1-2
abundance: .
CDR3aa: CASSPQGSVRYGYTF
CDR3nt: TGTGCCAGCAGCCCACAGGGGAGTGTACGATATGGCTACACCTTC

v_gene: TRBV29-1
d_gene: .
j_gene: TRBJ2-1
abundance: .
CDR3aa: CSVEGGGRVYNEQFF
CDR3nt: TGCAGCGTTGAAGGGGGTGGGAGAGTCTACAATGAGCAGTTCTTC

v_gene: TRBV6-5
d_gene: .
j_gene: TRBJ1-2
abundance: .
CDR3aa: CASSYSTRNYGYTF
CDR3nt: TGTGCCAGCAGTTACTCAACCAGGAACTATGGCTACACCTTC

v_gene: TRBV24-1
d_gene: TRBD1
j_gene: TRBJ1-5
abundance: .
CDR3aa: CATSGPGDRGGNQPQHF
CDR3nt: TGTGCCACCAGTGGTCCCGGGGACAGGGGCGGCAATCAGCCCCAGCATTTT

v_gene: TRBV28
d_gene: TRBD2
j_gene: TRBJ2-3
abundance: .
CDR3aa: CASSLESSGSTNTQYF
CDR3nt: TGTGCCAGCAGTTTAGAGAGTAGCGGGAGTACGAATACGCAGTATTTT

v_gene: TRBV5-1
d_gene: TRBD2
j_gene: TRBJ2-3
abundance: .
CDR3aa: CASSPRLAGTDTQYF
CDR3nt: TGCGCCAGCAGCCCGAGACTAGCGGGAACAGATACGCAGTATTTT

v_gene: TRBV6-5
d_gene: .
j_gene: TRBJ1-1
abundance: .
CDR3aa: CASSYSGGSMNTEAFF
CDR3nt: TGTGCCAGCAGTTATTCCGGAGGGTCCATGAACACTGAAGCTTTCTTT

v_gene: TRBV5-1
d_gene: .
j_gene: TRBJ2-5
abundance: .
CDR3aa: CASSPAGNPFTSLQETQYF
CDR3nt: TGCGCCAGCAGCCCGGCGGGGAATCCTTTTACCTCCCTCCAAGAGACCCAGTACTTC

v_gene: TRBV7-2
d_gene: TRBD2
j_gene: TRBJ2-3
abundance: .
CDR3aa: CASSLAASGSGTDTQYF
CDR3nt: TGTGCCAGCAGCTTAGCGGCCAGCGGGAGTGGCACAGATACGCAGTATTTT

v_gene: TRBV5-1
d_gene: TRBD2
j_gene: TRBJ2-1
abundance: .
CDR3aa: CASSLKTGLAFLNEQFF
CDR3nt: TGCGCCAGCAGTTTAAAGACGGGACTAGCGTTTTTAAATGAGCAGTTCTTC

v_gene: TRBV7-8
d_gene: TRBD2
j_gene: TRBJ2-1
abundance: .
CDR3aa: CASSSTGTSGRAYNEQFF
CDR3nt: TGTGCCAGCAGCTCAACCGGGACTAGCGGGAGGGCCTACAATGAGCAGTTCTTC

v_gene: TRBV9
d_gene: .
j_gene: TRBJ2-1
abundance: .
CDR3aa: CASSVVAFNNEQFF
CDR3nt: TGTGCCAGCAGCGTAGTAGCCTTTAACAATGAGCAGTTCTTC

v_gene: TRBV10-3
d_gene: TRBD1
j_gene: TRBJ1-2
abundance: .
CDR3aa: CAISESGTVGYTF
CDR3nt: TGTGCCATCAGTGAGTCTGGGACAGTGGGCTACACCTTC

v_gene: TRBV10-1
d_gene: TRBD2
j_gene: TRBJ2-1
abundance: .
CDR3aa: CASSARTSGVNEQFF
CDR3nt: TGCGCCAGCAGTGCTAGGACTAGCGGAGTGAATGAGCAGTTCTTC

v_gene: TRBV19
d_gene: .
j_gene: TRBJ2-2
abundance: few
CDR3aa: CASSTTVYTGELFF
CDR3nt: TGTGCCAGTAGTACGACAGTCTACACCGGGGAGCTGTTTTTT

v_gene: TRBV10-2
d_gene: .
j_gene: TRBJ1-5
abundance: .
CDR3aa: CASSDGRGAQPQHF
CDR3nt: TGCGCCAGCAGTGACGGTCGGGGTGCTCAGCCCCAGCATTTT

v_gene: TRBV5-1
d_gene: .
j_gene: TRBJ2-1
abundance: .
CDR3aa: CASSLGQFFSYNEQFF
CDR3nt: TGCGCCAGCAGCTTGGGGCAGTTTTTCTCCTACAATGAGCAGTTCTTC

v_gene: TRBV19
d_gene: TRBD2
j_gene: TRBJ2-7
abundance: .
CDR3aa: CASSIGTSGNYEQYF
CDR3nt: TGTGCCAGTAGTATCGGGACTAGCGGAAACTACGAGCAGTACTTC

v_gene: TRBV2
d_gene: TRBD1
j_gene: TRBJ2-7
abundance: .
CDR3aa: CASSRTGDRDEQYF
CDR3nt: TGTGCCAGCAGTAGAACAGGGGATCGGGACGAGCAGTACTTC